A single T cell receptor beta chain is shown here with its context. This sample stems from a study of chemoradiotherapy in HPV16-positive cancers. The CDR3 extends over 15 amino acids. CDR1 SGHTA and CDR2 FQGNSA come from the germline V gene. Trimming removed 4 bases from V and 7 bases from J, with 14 bases in between. Sequenced by immunoSEQ multiplex PCR; TCRdb stores in-frame clones only, minus some. The data contain roughly 25,000 clones, around 94% of them singletons. This specimen was taken from a patient who underwent chemoradiotherapy. This chain uses TRBV7-2 with TRBJ1-6; D might be TRBD1 (6 bases). This TCR was recovered from a human donor with HPV-associated anogenital cancer. In DNA, the CDR3 is TGTGCCAGCAGCTCCCGGAGGGGGAACAATTCACCCCTCCACTTT. Translated, it gives CASSSRRGNNSPLHF. The full variable domain, its missing parts supplied by reference TRBV7-2 and TRBJ1-6, is GAGVSQSPSNKVTEKGKDVELRCDPISGHTALYWYRQSLGQGLEFLIYFQGNSAPDKSGLPSDRFSAERTGGSVSTLTIQRTQQEDSAVYLCASSSRRGNNSPLHFGNGTRLTVT.